One and the same sample provided the 21 T cell receptor beta chains below, sequenced in a study of shared clonotypes between healthy human individuals (dated by TCRdb to about 2020). CD8 naive samples were CD45RO-negative cells positively selected for CCR7, giving a CD45RA+CCR7+ population that excluded TemRA cells. Libraries were built with the immunoSEQ multiplex PCR assay. TCRdb mirrors the immuneACCESS table, restricted to in-frame sequences. Some clones are absent from its copies; in checked studies, under half trace to an unresolved V gene, and the reason for the others is unknown. The sample yields more than 2 million clones; roughly 94% were counted once. About 1.1% of the sample is in the top ten clones. The specimen was naive CD8+ T cells sorted from blood. The cell subset or site label here, explained by the study, means: CD45RA+CCR7+. These receptor sequences come from a man aged 18 to 35 in good health.

The chain joins TRBV4-1 to TRBJ2-5, with TRBD1 matching 9 bases. CDR1 is MGHRA, CDR2 YSYEKL, per germline. Trimming removed 1 base from V and 10 bases from J; junction bases left unmatched: 1. This CDR3 spans 12 amino acids. Here the CDR3 DNA reads TGCGCCAGCAGCCAAGGACAGGGGGACCAGTACTTC. Translated: CASSQGQGDQYF.

As to this clone: The same CDR3 also results from other DNA sequences found in this sample. The V call is TRBV7-9, the J call TRBJ1-1, with D unclear. The germline V gene has CDR1 SEHNR and CDR2 FQNEAQ (reference sequence). Trimming removed 3 bases at V and 5 bases at J, with 7 bases between. This CDR3 contains 12 residues. The CDR3 protein is CASSFEVTEAFF. The CDR3 DNA is TGTGCCAGCAGCTTTGAGGTGACTGAAGCTTTCTTT.

The chain couples TRBV11-2 to TRBJ1-6; D unclear. The CDR3 is 19 residues long. From germline, CDR1 is SGHAT and CDR2 FQNNGV. The V and J ends lost 8 bases and 2 bases respectively, with 25 bases between them. The CDR3 DNA reads as TGTGCCAGCCAGAATTCCGACTTGGAGATCGGAACCTATAATTCACCCCTCCACTTT. Translated: CASQNSDLEIGTYNSPLHF.

For the CDR3, the DNA is TGCAGCACGGGAGGGTTGACAGGGGAAGAGTATGGCTACACCTTC. It is translated as CSTGGLTGEEYGYTF. This sequence joins TRBV29-1 and TRBJ1-2, with TRBD1 identical over 8 bases. V lost 8 bases, J lost 5 bases, and 16 bases stayed unmatched. Germline V lookup: CDR1 SQVTM, CDR2 ANQGSEA. This CDR3 comprises 15 residues.

This clone was seen just once. The chain employs TRBV6-5 and TRBJ1-6; no reliable D call. The length of the CDR3 is 13 residues. Germline CDR1 MNHEY, CDR2 SVGAGI. V was clipped by 4 bases and J by 7 bases, with 8 bases between them. The CDR3 coding sequence is TGTGCCAGCAGTTCCGGGGAGAATTCACCCCTCCACTTT. This encodes CASSSGENSPLHF.

This clone was seen once. The CDR3 DNA follows: TGTGCCAGCAGTTTGACAAGCAATCAGCCCCAGCATTTT. Translated, it gives CASSLTSNQPQHF. This chain connects TRBV6-1 to TRBJ1-5; no reliable D call. V was trimmed by 5 bases and J by 1 base, leaving 6 bases between them. CDR1 is MNHNS, CDR2 SASEGT, per germline. This CDR3 has 13 residues.

About this clone itself: Other DNA sequences in this sample translate to the same CDR3. The rearrangement joins TRBV6-6 to TRBJ2-7; TRBD1 matches 7 bases. V was clipped by 8 bases and J by 0 bases; unmatched bases: 4. The germline gives CDR1 MNHNY, CDR2 SVGAGI (reference sequence). The CDR3 extends over 13 amino acids. This CDR3 is CASSTGSSYEQYF. The CDR3 coding sequence is TGTGCCAGCTCGACAGGGAGCTCCTACGAGCAGTACTTC.

For this clone: This same CDR3 is encoded by further DNA sequences in the sample. The J gene is TRBJ2-7, the V gene TRBV9, with TRBD1 matching 9 bases. CDR3 size: 14 residues. With 2 bases clipped from V and 4 bases from J, the junction kept 4 bases outside the gene matches. The germline CDR1 and CDR2 sequences are SGDLS and YYNGEE. Here the CDR3 reads CASSVSQGAYEQYF. The CDR3 DNA reads TGTGCCAGCAGCGTTTCACAGGGGGCTTACGAGCAGTACTTC.

This clone has only one observation. V gene TRBV6-1 combines with J gene TRBJ2-7; D not resolved. Trimming stripped 4 bases from V and 2 bases from J, with 9 bases between. The CDR3 contains 13 residues. CDR1 MNHNS and CDR2 SASEGT come from the germline V gene. DNA for the CDR3: TGTGCCAGCAGTGCTACAGATCCCTACGAGCAGTACTTC. Translating gives CASSATDPYEQYF.

The V and J genes are TRBV28 and TRBJ2-7; 7 positions agree with TRBD1. V lost 6 bases to trimming and J lost 4 bases; unmatched junction nucleotides: 12. The CDR3 runs to 15 residues. CDR1 is MDHEN, CDR2 SYDVKM, per germline. The CDR3 DNA is TGTGCCAGCAGCCCTCTGCGGCAGGGGGTGTACGAGCAGTACTTC. It encodes CASSPLRQGVYEQYF.

About this clone itself: A read error is possible here, since a much larger clone lies one base away. This rearrangement joins TRBV30 to TRBJ1-1, with D unclear. The CDR3 runs 15 residues. Germline CDR1 reads GTSNPN; CDR2 reads SVGIG (reference sequence). V gave up 2 bases and J gave up 5 bases, with 18 bases separating them. CDR3 nucleotides: TGTGCCTGGAGTTCTACCGTGAAGGAGAAGACTGAAGCTTTCTTT. Protein: CAWSSTVKEKTEAFF.

Comment on this clone: Other DNA sequences in the sample encode the same CDR3. The V call is TRBV5-8, the J call TRBJ2-1; no reliable D call. This CDR3 contains 12 residues. The germline V gene encodes CDR1 SGHTS and CDR2 YDEGEE. Trimming removed 0 bases from V and 4 bases from J, with 2 bases in between. CDR3: CASSLVYNEQFF. CDR3 DNA: TGTGCCAGCAGCTTGGTGTACAATGAGCAGTTCTTC.

V is TRBV6-6 and J is TRBJ2-1; a possible D gene is TRBD1 (6 bases). The germline V gene has CDR1 MNHNY and CDR2 SVGAGI (reference sequence). CDR3 length: 16 residues. Trimming left V 2 bases short and J 5 bases short, with 16 bases between. The CDR3 here is CASSYLTGPPDNEQFF. In DNA, the CDR3 is TGTGCCAGCAGTTACCTAACAGGGCCCCCTGACAATGAGCAGTTCTTC.

The chain employs TRBV6-5 and TRBJ1-1; possible D gene TRBD1, 5 bases. Germline CDR1 and CDR2: MNHEY and SVGAGI. V gave up 2 bases and J gave up 3 bases, with 13 bases separating them. This CDR3 is built from 15 residues. The CDR3 sequence is CASSYPSGTYTEAFF. The CDR3 DNA sequence: TGTGCCAGCAGTTACCCCTCCGGGACCTACACTGAAGCTTTCTTT.

This clone has just one count. This chain connects TRBV5-4 to TRBJ2-7, with D perhaps matching TRBD1 or TRBD2 (6 bases each). In germline, CDR1 is SGHNT, CDR2 YYREEE (reference sequence). This CDR3 spans 15 amino acids. The V and J ends lost 4 bases and 6 bases respectively, with 20 bases between them. CDR3 DNA: TGTGCCAGCAGCGGCGGGACATCGTTAAAGGGCGAGCAGTACTTC. It specifies CASSGGTSLKGEQYF. The full variable domain, its missing parts supplied by reference TRBV5-4 and TRBJ2-7, is ETGVTQSPTHLIKTRGQQVTLRCSSQSGHNTVSWYQQALGQGPQFIFQYYREEENGRGNFPPRFSGLQFPNYSSELNVNALELDDSALYLCASSGGTSLKGEQYFGPGTRLTVT.

The rearrangement joins TRBV19 to TRBJ2-7; 8 nucleotides align to TRBD2. The J segment lost 5 bases and the V segment lost 1 base, leaving 7 bases of the junction unmatched. In germline, CDR1 is LNHDA, CDR2 SQIVND (reference sequence). The length of the CDR3 is 15 residues. The CDR3 protein is CASSIGGGGFDEQYF. CDR3 nucleotides: TGTGCCAGTAGTATAGGTGGCGGGGGGTTCGACGAGCAGTACTTC.

The gene calls are TRBV27 and TRBJ2-7, with a weak D call TRBD2 (5 bases). The CDR3 contains 13 residues. Germline V gene sequence: CDR1 MNHEY, CDR2 SMNVEV (reference sequence). V was shortened by 3 bases and J by 6 bases, with 12 bases between the two germline ends. This chain's CDR3 is CASSFYEGSEQYF. DNA for the CDR3: TGTGCCAGCAGTTTTTATGAGGGATCCGAGCAGTACTTC.

This clone was detected only once. An end of the junction does not agree with germline; a read error may underlie this. This specimen includes other DNA sequences encoding the same CDR3. The chain is built from TRBV7-7 and TRBJ2-7; a possible D gene is TRBD2 (6 bases). There are 13 residues in the CDR3. Germline loops: CDR1 SSHAT, CDR2 FNYEAQ (reference sequence). CDR3 sequence: CASSLGEGGEQYF. The CDR3, as DNA: TGTGCTAGCAGCTTGGGAGAGGGAGGCGAGCAGTACTTC.

The chain combines TRBV5-1 with TRBJ2-7; tentatively, D is TRBD2 (5 bases). CDR1 is SGHRS, CDR2 YFSETQ, per germline. V dropped 2 bases and J dropped 4 bases, with 13 bases sitting between them. The CDR3 has 14 amino acids. CDR3 amino acids: CASSLAESGYEQYF. The CDR3 DNA sequence: TGCGCCAGCAGCTTAGCGGAGAGTGGGTACGAGCAGTACTTC.

The V gene is TRBV7-3, the J gene TRBJ2-1; D possibly corresponds to TRBD2 (5 bases). The CDR3 totals 16 residues. Trimming removed 2 bases at V and 6 bases at J, with 17 bases between. Germline assignment: CDR1 SGHTA and CDR2 FQGTGA. For the CDR3, the DNA is TGTGCCAGCAGCTTAGTCGGGCCGGGGTCGATCAATGAGCAGTTCTTC. The encoded protein is CASSLVGPGSINEQFF.

The chain carries TRBV7-8 and TRBJ2-3; D is undetermined. Trimming stripped 5 bases from V and 2 bases from J, with 20 bases between. This CDR3 has 17 amino acids. CDR1 is SGHVS and CDR2 is FQNEAQ in the germline V gene. CDR3: CASSRLGGISFTDTQYF. The DNA of the CDR3 is TGTGCCAGCAGCCGCCTTGGTGGGATTTCTTTCACAGATACGCAGTATTTT.